Listed below are T cell receptor beta chains from one sample, sequenced in a study of T-cell memory formation after mild COVID-19. TCRdb used MiXCR to reprocess the 5' RACE reads, holding one entry per CDR3 protein. This sample has more than 450,000 distinct CDR3 sequences, with over 15% found just once. The sample consisted of PBMCs or a T cell subset sorted from them (not recorded which). These receptors were obtained from an adult woman who had mild COVID-19 (a few samples of this study predate the infection). Cell type and time point are not known. CDR3s include the opening cysteine and the closing phenylalanine or tryptophan. The order of the fields is V gene, J gene, D gene, clone size, CDR3 protein, CDR3 DNA. D genes are given only for firm matches. Rows give clone size only sometimes, using once, few, many, or a class for an expanded clone.

V gene: TRBV5-1
J gene: TRBJ2-7
D gene: .
clone size: few
CDR3 protein: CASSLAPGEDEQYF
CDR3 DNA: TGCGCCAGCAGCTTGGCCCCAGGGGAAGACGAGCAGTACTTC

V gene: TRBV7-9
J gene: TRBJ2-7
D gene: .
clone size: .
CDR3 protein: CASSLTESLEQYF
CDR3 DNA: TGTGCCAGCAGCTTAACCGAATCCCTCGAGCAGTACTTC

V gene: TRBV24-1
J gene: TRBJ2-7
D gene: TRBD1
clone size: .
CDR3 protein: CATSDAPGTVPEQYF
CDR3 DNA: TGTGCCACCAGTGATGCCCCCGGGACAGTTCCCGAGCAGTACTTC

V gene: TRBV10-3
J gene: TRBJ2-7
D gene: TRBD1
clone size: few
CDR3 protein: CAISPGTGFDEQYF
CDR3 DNA: TGTGCCATCAGTCCCGGGACAGGGTTCGACGAGCAGTACTTC

V gene: TRBV6-5
J gene: TRBJ1-2
D gene: .
clone size: few
CDR3 protein: CASRIPGRFYGYTF
CDR3 DNA: TGTGCCAGCAGGATTCCGGGACGGTTCTATGGCTACACCTTC

V gene: TRBV7-3
J gene: TRBJ2-1
D gene: .
clone size: few
CDR3 protein: CASSSQGRGRSYEQFF
CDR3 DNA: TGTGCCAGCAGCTCCCAGGGGCGCGGGAGATCCTATGAGCAGTTCTTC

V gene: TRBV24-1
J gene: TRBJ2-1
D gene: .
clone size: .
CDR3 protein: CATSGRSGGSYNEQFF
CDR3 DNA: TGTGCCACCAGTGGGAGATCCGGGGGCTCCTACAATGAGCAGTTCTTC

V gene: TRBV21-1
J gene: TRBJ2-4
D gene: .
clone size: few
CDR3 protein: CASSYRQLAKNIQYF
CDR3 DNA: TGTGCCAGCAGTTACCGACAGCTAGCCAAAAACATTCAGTACTTC

V gene: TRBV20-1
J gene: TRBJ1-1
D gene: .
clone size: .
CDR3 protein: CSAVFRNTEAFF
CDR3 DNA: TGCAGTGCGGTTTTTCGGAACACTGAAGCTTTCTTT

V gene: TRBV7-6
J gene: TRBJ1-2
D gene: TRBD1
clone size: .
CDR3 protein: CASSSHYKQGTAYGYTF
CDR3 DNA: TGTGCCAGCAGCTCTCACTACAAACAGGGGACGGCCTATGGCTACACCTTC

V gene: TRBV9
J gene: TRBJ2-1
D gene: .
clone size: few
CDR3 protein: CASSPTPSSYNEQFF
CDR3 DNA: TGTGCCAGCAGCCCGACCCCGAGCTCCTACAATGAGCAGTTCTTC

V gene: TRBV5-1
J gene: TRBJ2-3
D gene: TRBD2
clone size: few
CDR3 protein: CASSSFLAGGTTDTQYF
CDR3 DNA: TGCGCCAGCAGCTCATTTCTAGCGGGGGGTACCACAGATACGCAGTATTTT

V gene: TRBV6-5
J gene: TRBJ1-2
D gene: .
clone size: .
CDR3 protein: CASSYGSGDYGYTF
CDR3 DNA: TGTGCCAGCAGTTACGGATCAGGGGACTATGGCTACACCTTC

V gene: TRBV6-2/TRBV6-3
J gene: TRBJ2-5
D gene: TRBD1
clone size: many
CDR3 protein: CASSYTGTAAETQYF
CDR3 DNA: TGTGCCAGCAGTTACACCGGGACAGCCGCGGAGACCCAGTACTTC

V gene: TRBV20-1
J gene: TRBJ2-5
D gene: TRBD2
clone size: many
CDR3 protein: CSARDFRLAGEWTQYF
CDR3 DNA: TGCAGTGCTAGAGATTTTCGACTAGCGGGAGAGTGGACCCAGTACTTC

V gene: TRBV7-2
J gene: TRBJ1-4
D gene: .
clone size: many
CDR3 protein: CASSLTPVSNEKLFF
CDR3 DNA: TGTGCCAGCAGCTTAACGCCGGTCAGTAATGAAAAACTGTTTTTT

V gene: TRBV29-1
J gene: TRBJ1-2
D gene: .
clone size: .
CDR3 protein: CSVELVLGYGYTF
CDR3 DNA: TGCAGCGTTGAATTGGTACTCGGCTATGGCTACACCTTC

V gene: TRBV4-1
J gene: TRBJ2-5
D gene: TRBD1
clone size: .
CDR3 protein: CASSQDSDRGLWETQYF
CDR3 DNA: TGCGCCAGCAGCCAAGATAGTGACAGGGGGCTGTGGGAGACCCAGTACTTC

V gene: TRBV20-1
J gene: TRBJ2-7
D gene: TRBD2
clone size: .
CDR3 protein: CSARSLGGLAALSYEQYF
CDR3 DNA: TGCAGTGCTAGATCCCTTGGGGGACTAGCTGCCCTCTCCTACGAGCAGTACTTC

V gene: TRBV6-1
J gene: TRBJ1-1
D gene: TRBD1
clone size: few
CDR3 protein: CASSDTGVGTEAFF
CDR3 DNA: TGTGCCAGCAGTGATACAGGGGTCGGGACTGAAGCTTTCTTT

V gene: TRBV13
J gene: TRBJ1-2
D gene: .
clone size: few
CDR3 protein: CASSSRPPRANYGYTF
CDR3 DNA: TGTGCCAGCAGCTCCCGCCCGCCCCGAGCTAACTATGGCTACACCTTC

V gene: TRBV24-1
J gene: TRBJ2-2
D gene: .
clone size: .
CDR3 protein: CATSGGGDATGELFF
CDR3 DNA: TGTGCCACCAGTGGTGGTGGCGACGCCACCGGGGAGCTGTTTTTT

V gene: TRBV2
J gene: TRBJ1-4
D gene: .
clone size: .
CDR3 protein: CASRAVNEKLFF
CDR3 DNA: TGTGCCAGCAGGGCGGTTAATGAAAAACTGTTTTTT

V gene: TRBV7-2
J gene: TRBJ1-3
D gene: .
clone size: many
CDR3 protein: CASSPGGPNTIYF
CDR3 DNA: TGTGCCAGCAGCCCCGGGGGGCCGAACACCATATATTTT

V gene: TRBV29-1
J gene: TRBJ1-1
D gene: .
clone size: few
CDR3 protein: CSVVPRNTEAFF
CDR3 DNA: TGCAGCGTTGTTCCCAGAAACACTGAAGCTTTCTTT

V gene: TRBV11-2
J gene: TRBJ2-5
D gene: TRBD1
clone size: few
CDR3 protein: CASSSSPGDRGGETQYF
CDR3 DNA: TGTGCCAGCAGCTCATCACCCGGGGACAGGGGAGGGGAGACCCAGTACTTC

V gene: TRBV2
J gene: TRBJ2-6
D gene: .
clone size: few
CDR3 protein: CASSIRGAGANVLTF
CDR3 DNA: TGTGCCAGCAGCATAAGGGGGGCTGGGGCCAACGTCCTGACTTTC

V gene: TRBV5-4
J gene: TRBJ2-1
D gene: .
clone size: few
CDR3 protein: CASSQVDYNEQFF
CDR3 DNA: TGTGCCAGCTCTCAGGTGGATTACAATGAGCAGTTCTTC

V gene: TRBV27
J gene: TRBJ2-2
D gene: .
clone size: .
CDR3 protein: CASSRHLGTGELFF
CDR3 DNA: TGTGCCAGCAGTCGCCACCTGGGGACCGGGGAGCTGTTTTTT

V gene: TRBV20-1
J gene: TRBJ2-5
D gene: .
clone size: .
CDR3 protein: CSAPVAAGHETQYF
CDR3 DNA: TGCAGTGCTCCCGTGGCGGCCGGGCATGAGACCCAGTACTTC

V gene: TRBV24-1
J gene: TRBJ2-2
D gene: .
clone size: .
CDR3 protein: CATSDPGLGHSNTGELFF
CDR3 DNA: TGTGCCACCAGTGATCCCGGGCTGGGACATTCGAACACCGGGGAGCTGTTTTTT

V gene: TRBV7-2
J gene: TRBJ2-1
D gene: TRBD2
clone size: .
CDR3 protein: CASSPPQRGGIEQFF
CDR3 DNA: TGTGCCAGCAGCCCACCCCAGCGGGGGGGTATTGAGCAGTTCTTC

V gene: TRBV18
J gene: TRBJ1-1
D gene: .
clone size: .
CDR3 protein: CASKKAELNTEAFF
CDR3 DNA: TGTGCCAGCAAGAAAGCGGAGCTGAACACTGAAGCTTTCTTT

V gene: TRBV7-3
J gene: TRBJ2-1
D gene: .
clone size: .
CDR3 protein: CASSSGGGPNEQFF
CDR3 DNA: TGTGCCAGCAGCTCAGGGGGGGGGCCCAATGAGCAGTTCTTC

V gene: TRBV6-5
J gene: TRBJ1-1
D gene: .
clone size: few
CDR3 protein: CASSYSQKNTEAFF
CDR3 DNA: TGTGCCAGCAGTTACTCACAGAAGAACACTGAAGCTTTCTTT

V gene: TRBV3-1
J gene: TRBJ1-2
D gene: .
clone size: few
CDR3 protein: CASSQGLGGRRYGYTF
CDR3 DNA: TGTGCCAGCAGCCAAGGTCTCGGGGGAAGAAGGTATGGCTACACCTTC

V gene: TRBV6-2/TRBV6-3
J gene: TRBJ2-5
D gene: TRBD1
clone size: few
CDR3 protein: CASDHGQGKTQYF
CDR3 DNA: TGTGCCAGCGACCACGGACAGGGGAAGACCCAGTACTTC

V gene: TRBV12-3/TRBV12-4
J gene: TRBJ2-6
D gene: .
clone size: .
CDR3 protein: CASSLAARVAGANVLTF
CDR3 DNA: TGTGCCAGCAGTTTAGCAGCCAGGGTGGCTGGGGCCAACGTCCTGACTTTC

V gene: TRBV12-3/TRBV12-4
J gene: TRBJ2-1
D gene: TRBD2
clone size: .
CDR3 protein: CASSLGGGAENEQFF
CDR3 DNA: TGTGCCAGCAGTTTAGGCGGGGGGGCCGAAAATGAGCAGTTCTTC

V gene: TRBV4-2
J gene: TRBJ2-5
D gene: TRBD2
clone size: many
CDR3 protein: CASSQGQRLADQETQYF
CDR3 DNA: TGTGCCAGCAGCCAAGGACAGAGACTAGCGGACCAAGAGACCCAGTACTTC

V gene: TRBV20-1
J gene: TRBJ2-7
D gene: .
clone size: .
CDR3 protein: CSARGYRDSYEQYF
CDR3 DNA: TGCAGTGCTAGGGGGTACCGGGACTCCTACGAGCAGTACTTC

V gene: TRBV6-2/TRBV6-3
J gene: TRBJ2-5
D gene: TRBD1
clone size: few
CDR3 protein: CASSYGVSGQGQYF
CDR3 DNA: TGTGCCAGCAGTTACGGGGTTAGCGGACAGGGCCAGTACTTC

V gene: TRBV5-1
J gene: TRBJ2-7
D gene: TRBD1
clone size: .
CDR3 protein: CASSPDRGASYEQYF
CDR3 DNA: TGCGCCAGCAGCCCCGACAGGGGGGCGTCCTACGAGCAGTACTTC

V gene: TRBV11-3
J gene: TRBJ2-4
D gene: TRBD1
clone size: .
CDR3 protein: CASSLGPRQGLAKNIQYF
CDR3 DNA: TGTGCCAGCAGCTTAGGTCCCCGACAGGGCCTAGCCAAAAACATTCAGTACTTC

V gene: TRBV7-2
J gene: TRBJ1-2
D gene: .
clone size: .
CDR3 protein: CASKLSQGPQHGYTF
CDR3 DNA: TGTGCCAGCAAGCTTTCGCAGGGACCCCAACATGGCTACACCTTC

V gene: TRBV6-2/TRBV6-3
J gene: TRBJ1-5
D gene: TRBD1
clone size: .
CDR3 protein: CASSYPTGGNQPQHF
CDR3 DNA: TGTGCCAGCAGTTACCCGACAGGGGGCAATCAGCCCCAGCATTTT

V gene: TRBV14
J gene: TRBJ2-7
D gene: .
clone size: .
CDR3 protein: CASSQDRSRFSYEQYF
CDR3 DNA: TGTGCCAGCAGCCAAGATCGATCCAGGTTTTCCTACGAGCAGTACTTC

V gene: TRBV3-1
J gene: TRBJ2-1
D gene: .
clone size: .
CDR3 protein: CASSYSGTFNEQFF
CDR3 DNA: TGTGCCAGCAGCTATTCCGGGACTTTCAATGAGCAGTTCTTC

V gene: TRBV5-1
J gene: TRBJ2-7
D gene: TRBD2
clone size: .
CDR3 protein: CASSLGPAGGGGEQYF
CDR3 DNA: TGCGCCAGCAGCTTGGGACCAGCGGGAGGGGGAGGCGAGCAGTACTTC

V gene: TRBV20-1
J gene: TRBJ2-6
D gene: TRBD1
clone size: .
CDR3 protein: CSARWTGGTGANVLTF
CDR3 DNA: TGCAGTGCTAGGTGGACAGGGGGAACTGGGGCCAACGTCCTGACTTTC

V gene: TRBV12-3/TRBV12-4
J gene: TRBJ1-1
D gene: .
clone size: few
CDR3 protein: CASTKVGGQNTEAFF
CDR3 DNA: TGTGCCAGCACCAAAGTGGGGGGGCAGAACACTGAAGCTTTCTTT

V gene: TRBV3-1
J gene: TRBJ2-7
D gene: .
clone size: few
CDR3 protein: CASSPRLVLYYEQYF
CDR3 DNA: TGTGCCAGCAGCCCGCGACTAGTACTATACTACGAGCAGTACTTC

V gene: TRBV24-1
J gene: TRBJ2-5
D gene: .
clone size: few
CDR3 protein: CATSDFRQLQETQYF
CDR3 DNA: TGTGCCACCAGTGATTTTCGACAGCTCCAAGAGACCCAGTACTTC

V gene: TRBV6-1
J gene: TRBJ1-2
D gene: TRBD1
clone size: .
CDR3 protein: CASSEDRRYGYTF
CDR3 DNA: TGTGCCAGCAGTGAGGACAGGCGCTATGGCTACACCTTC

V gene: TRBV6-5
J gene: TRBJ1-5
D gene: .
clone size: .
CDR3 protein: CASSLTGSEPQHF
CDR3 DNA: TGTGCCAGCAGTCTCACGGGGTCGGAGCCCCAGCATTTT

V gene: TRBV20-1
J gene: TRBJ2-3
D gene: .
clone size: .
CDR3 protein: CSARGATFPNTQYF
CDR3 DNA: TGCAGTGCTAGGGGGGCTACCTTCCCAAATACGCAGTATTTT